The 28 T cell receptor beta chains below all came from one sample that was sequenced in a study of blood T cell repertoires in COVID-19. Here immunoSEQ multiplex PCR was the method, and the copy in TCRdb shows in-frame clones only, minus some. The sample yields a few hundred thousand clones, 87% seen once. Sequencing was carried out using peripheral blood. The receptors come from a woman in her fifties or sixties who had recovered from COVID-19.

The genes are TRBV25-1 and TRBJ2-6, with D unresolved. V lost 1 base and J lost 3, with 4 bases in between. Germline V gene lookup returns CDR1 MGHDK and CDR2 SYGVNS. The CDR3 extends over 14 amino acids. CDR3 sequence reads: CASSESLGANVLTF. CDR3 nucleotides: TGTGCCAGCAGTGAATCTCTTGGGGCCAACGTCCTGACTTTC. Based on the CDR3 plus reference TRBV25-1 and TRBJ2-6, the full variable domain is EADIYQTPRYLVIGTGKKITLECSQTMGHDKMYWYQQDPGMELHLIHYSYGVNSTEKGDLSSESTVSRIRTEHFPLTLESARPSHTSQYLCASSESLGANVLTFGAGSRLTVL.

Turning to this clone: The sample has other DNA sequences that encode this CDR3 too. The gene calls are TRBV29-1 and TRBJ2-3; 7 bases are a match to TRBD2. Per the germline V gene, CDR1 is SQVTM and CDR2 is ANQGSEA. With 5 bases clipped from V and 6 bases from J, the junction kept 5 bases outside the gene matches. This CDR3 spans 12 amino acids. The CDR3 nucleotides are TGCAGCGTTCATACTAGCGCGGATACGCAGTATTTT. Its translation: CSVHTSADTQYF.

V usage is TRBV3-1 (or the pseudogene TRBV3-2) and J usage is TRBJ1-3; D gene unclear. V shed 4 bases and J shed 0 bases, with 7 bases lying between them. CDR3 size: 14 residues. Germline values: CDR1 LGHDT, CDR2 YNNKEL (reference sequence). Here the CDR3 reads CASSPRDSGNTIYF. The CDR3 nucleotides read TGTGCCAGCAGCCCTCGGGACTCTGGAAACACCATATATTTT.

This chain links TRBV19 with TRBJ2-1; 7 nucleotides align to TRBD2. Germline V gives CDR1 LNHDA, CDR2 SQIVND (reference sequence). This CDR3 is 15 amino acids long. The J segment lost 9 bases and the V segment lost 4 bases, leaving 12 bases of the junction unmatched. The CDR3 nucleotides are TGTGCCAGTAGTAGTGTTGGCGGGAGAGTCGGTGAGCAGTTCTTC. As protein: CASSSVGGRVGEQFF.

This clone came up once. The rearrangement links TRBV21-1 to TRBJ2-1; no check of the table's D call, TRBD2, against the DNA was made. TRBV21-1 is a pseudogene locus. CDR3 length equals 12 residues. CDR3 amino acids: CASSVLANEQFF. The DNA for the CDR3 is TGTGCCAGCAGCGTACTAGCGAATGAGCAGTTCTTC.

The chain joins TRBV7-9 to TRBJ2-5, with 7 bases lining up with TRBD2. The CDR3 runs 15 residues. Germline CDR1 reads SEHNR; CDR2 reads FQNEAQ (reference sequence). V dropped 7 bases and J dropped 2; count of bases not matched to a gene: 10. CDR3 sequence reads: CASTRAWGGQETQYF. Here the CDR3 DNA reads TGTGCCAGCACCAGGGCTTGGGGGGGTCAAGAGACCCAGTACTTC.

The J gene is TRBJ2-1, the V gene TRBV11-3; 7 nucleotides align to TRBD1. The CDR3 is 14 residues long. With 4 bases clipped from V and 6 bases from J, the junction kept 6 bases outside the gene matches. Germline V gene lookup returns CDR1 SGHNT and CDR2 YENEEA. The CDR3 here is CASSSWDRGNEQFF. CDR3 DNA sequence: TGTGCCAGCAGCTCATGGGACAGAGGCAATGAGCAGTTCTTC.

This chain links TRBV7-6 with TRBJ1-3, with D uncertain. CDR1 and CDR2 from the germline V gene are SGHVS and FNYEAQ. This CDR3 has 15 amino acids. V lost 5 bases, J lost 0 bases, and 11 bases lay in between. CDR3 loop: CASSRQTGSGNTIYF. CDR3 DNA: TGTGCCAGCAGCCGACAAACTGGCTCTGGAAACACCATATATTTT.

V gene TRBV6-5 combines with J gene TRBJ1-5; D remains ambiguous. Trimming pared 8 bases from V and 0 bases from J, leaving 2 bases between. The CDR3 totals 11 residues. Looked up from germline, CDR1 is MNHEY and CDR2 is SVGAGI. The chain's CDR3 is CASYSNQPQHF. CDR3 sequence (DNA): TGTGCCAGCTATAGCAATCAGCCCCAGCATTTT.

The genes are TRBV7-9 and TRBJ1-4, with D perhaps TRBD1 (6 bases). This CDR3 has 16 residues. Trimming pared 0 bases from V and 8 bases from J, leaving 16 bases between. Per germline, CDR1 SEHNR and CDR2 FQNEAQ (reference sequence). The CDR3 here is CASSLARWQGLEKLFF. CDR3 bases: TGTGCCAGCAGCTTAGCGCGGTGGCAGGGGTTAGAAAAACTGTTTTTT.

V and J are TRBV28 and TRBJ2-2, with a weak D call TRBD1 (5 bases). This CDR3 contains 13 residues. Trimming removed 6 bases at V and 0 bases at J, with 5 bases between. Germline V gives CDR1 MDHEN, CDR2 SYDVKM. CDR3: CASSRANTGELFF. For the CDR3, the DNA is TGTGCCAGCAGCAGGGCGAACACCGGGGAGCTGTTTTTT. Looking up the rest from reference TRBV28 and TRBJ2-2 gives the full variable domain: DVKVTQSSRYLVKRTGEKVFLECVQDMDHENMFWYRQDPGLGLRLIYFSYDVKMKEKGDIPEGYSVSREKKERFSLILESASTNQTSMYLCASSRANTGELFFGEGSRLTVL.

The CDR3 DNA is TGTGCCAGCAGCGCGCGGCGGGGGAGCTCCTACGAGCAGTACTTC. Translating it yields CASSARRGSSYEQYF. The chain uses TRBV7-9 and TRBJ2-7; TRBD2 matches at 7 bases. The CDR3 is 15 amino acids. Germline V gene data show CDR1 as SEHNR and CDR2 as FQNEAQ (reference sequence). V was clipped by 5 bases and J by 0 bases; unmatched bases: 7. Using reference TRBV7-9 and TRBJ2-7 for the parts outside the CDR3, the full variable domain is DTGVSQNPRHKITKRGQNVTFRCDPISEHNRLYWYRQTLGQGPEFLTYFQNEAQLEKSRLLSDRFSAERPKGSFSTLEIQRTEQGDSAMYLCASSARRGSSYEQYFGPGTRLTVT.

This clone was detected once. This chain connects TRBV6-2 or TRBV6-3 to TRBJ2-3; 9 nucleotides align to TRBD2. From germline, CDR1 is MNHEY and CDR2 SVGEGT. V was clipped by 5 bases and J by 0 bases; unmatched bases: 3. CDR3 length equals 15 residues. The CDR3 spells CASSGLAGSTDTQYF. The CDR3 DNA reads as TGTGCCAGCAGTGGTCTAGCGGGGAGCACAGATACGCAGTATTTT.

This clone was seen once. The chain carries TRBV5-1 and TRBJ1-2, with D possibly matching TRBD1 (6 bases). CDR1 is SGHRS and CDR2 is YFSETQ in the germline V gene. V lost 0 bases, J lost 2 bases, and 14 bases lay in between. This CDR3 contains 16 residues. The CDR3 region is CASSLAPRQVNYGYTF. In DNA form, the CDR3 reads TGCGCCAGCAGCTTGGCCCCTCGACAGGTCAACTATGGCTACACCTTC.

The chain uses TRBV19 and TRBJ2-7; the match to TRBD2 covers 8 bases. The CDR3 runs 14 residues. Losses at the gene ends were 5 bases for V and 4 bases for J; bases not matched to a gene: 7. The germline V gene has CDR1 LNHDA and CDR2 SQIVND (reference sequence). The CDR3 DNA reads TGTGCCAGTAGTCTTAAGCGGGAGTCGTACGAGCAGTACTTC. Translated: CASSLKRESYEQYF.

V usage is TRBV5-5 and J usage is TRBJ2-1; D unclear. Trimming took 5 bases from V and 9 from J, leaving 18 bases between them. CDR1 is SGHKS, CDR2 YYEKEE, per germline (reference sequence). The CDR3 is 14 residues long. In DNA, the CDR3 is TGTGCCAGCAGTCCCGCCGCCAGCAGAGGTGAGCAGTTCTTC. Protein: CASSPAASRGEQFF.

The rearrangement uses TRBV6-4 and TRBJ2-1; the match to TRBD2 covers 12 bases. Germline V gene lookup returns CDR1 MRHNA and CDR2 SNTAGT. The CDR3 contains 15 residues. With 6 bases clipped from V and 8 bases from J, the junction kept 8 bases outside the gene matches. The CDR3 is CASSETSGSGDEQFF. DNA for the CDR3: TGTGCCAGCAGCGAGACTAGCGGGAGCGGCGATGAGCAGTTCTTC.

CDR3 in DNA: TGTGCTACGGAGGGAAGCACAGATACGCAGTATTTT. The encoded protein is CATEGSTDTQYF. The chain joins TRBV24-1 to TRBJ2-3, with D perhaps matching TRBD2 (6 bases). The CDR3 length is 12 residues. In germline, CDR1 is KGHDR, CDR2 SFDVKD.

The J gene is TRBJ1-1, the V gene TRBV18; D possibly corresponds to TRBD1 (6 bases). The CDR3 consists of 14 residues. Germline-derived CDR1 and CDR2 are KGHSH and LQKENI. V was clipped by 5 bases and J by 4 bases, with 14 bases between them. The CDR3 coding sequence is TGTGCCAGCTCAGTAAACAGGGAAGGCACTGAAGCTTTCTTT. Protein product: CASSVNREGTEAFF.

Concerning this clone itself: The junction departs from germline at one end; a sequencing error may be responsible. The V call is TRBV7-7, the J call TRBJ2-1; 13 nucleotides line up with TRBD2. The CDR3 is 17 residues long. From germline, CDR1 is SSHAT and CDR2 FNYEAQ (reference sequence). The CDR3 DNA follows: TGTGCTAGCAGCTTAAGGGGGACTAGCGGGATGGACAATGAGCAGTTCTTC. It yields the protein CASSLRGTSGMDNEQFF.

The rearrangement uses TRBV7-2 and TRBJ1-2, with 7 positions matching TRBD1. Germline V gene sequence: CDR1 SGHTA, CDR2 FQGNSA. The V segment lost 5 bases and the J segment 1 base; nucleotides outside the gene matches: 7. This CDR3 region has 15 residues. This CDR3 reads CASSPRTGINYGYTF. CDR3 DNA: TGTGCCAGCAGCCCCCGGACAGGCATTAACTATGGCTACACCTTC.

The chain uses TRBV25-1 and TRBJ2-1; 12 bases are a match to TRBD2. Germline values: CDR1 MGHDK, CDR2 SYGVNS. CDR3 length: 16 amino acids. The V segment lost 7 bases and the J segment 0 bases; nucleotides outside the gene matches: 4. This CDR3 is CASTGLAGFSYNEQFF. For the CDR3, the DNA is TGTGCCAGCACGGGACTAGCGGGCTTCTCCTACAATGAGCAGTTCTTC.

The J gene is TRBJ1-1, the V gene TRBV15, with TRBD1 matching over 7 bases. V lost 0 bases to trimming and J lost 4 bases; unmatched junction nucleotides: 5. The CDR3 sequence is 15 residues long. CDR1 is LNHNV and CDR2 is YYDKDF in the germline V gene (reference sequence). In DNA form, the CDR3 reads TGTGCCACCAGCAGAGAAAGGTCAGGGGGCACTGAAGCTTTCTTT. Protein product: CATSRERSGGTEAFF.

The V gene is TRBV27, the J gene TRBJ1-2; 8 bases agree with TRBD1. J gave up 7 bases and V 6 bases, and 7 bases lay outside the gene matches. From germline, CDR1 is MNHEY and CDR2 SMNVEV (reference sequence). The CDR3 loop spans 13 amino acids. The CDR3 protein is CASRTGQGGGYTF. Written as DNA, the CDR3 is TGTGCCAGCAGAACCGGACAGGGCGGTGGCTACACCTTC.

A single count supports this clone. The chain is built from TRBV4-2 and TRBJ2-7; a possible D gene is TRBD2 (6 bases). CDR1 is LGHNA and CDR2 is YNFKEQ in the germline V gene. V gave up 0 bases and J gave up 4 bases, with 13 bases separating them. CDR3 length equals 15 residues. CDR3 in amino acids: CASSQDLGRGYEQYF. In nucleotides, the CDR3 is TGTGCCAGCAGCCAAGATTTGGGGCGGGGATACGAGCAGTACTTC.

This rearrangement joins TRBV5-4 to TRBJ2-3, with 8 bases that match TRBD1. The germline gives CDR1 SGHNT, CDR2 YYREEE (reference sequence). V lost 6 bases and J lost 1; bases outside the gene matches: 4. The CDR3 runs 14 residues. In nucleotides, the CDR3 is TGTGCCAGCAAACTGACAGGGGGCACAGATACGCAGTATTTT. This sequence encodes CASKLTGGTDTQYF.

This clone was seen a single time. The V and J genes are TRBV5-4 and TRBJ2-5, with 8 bases matching TRBD1. Germline-derived CDR1 and CDR2 are SGHNT and YYREEE (reference sequence). CDR3 size: 14 residues. The J segment lost 5 bases and the V segment lost 6 bases, leaving 9 bases of the junction unmatched. The CDR3 DNA reads as TGTGCCAGCAACAGACAGGGGCCCTGGGAGACCCAGTACTTC. This translates into CASNRQGPWETQYF.

The rearrangement uses TRBV7-3 and TRBJ2-1; TRBD2 matches at 11 bases. V gave up 3 bases and J gave up 5 bases; unmatched junction bases: 9. Germline CDR1 SGHTA, CDR2 FQGTGA. This CDR3 spans 17 amino acids. The DNA of the CDR3 is TGTGCCAGCAGCTTCCCCAAGACTAGCGGGGCCAACAATGAGCAGTTCTTC. Its translation: CASSFPKTSGANNEQFF.